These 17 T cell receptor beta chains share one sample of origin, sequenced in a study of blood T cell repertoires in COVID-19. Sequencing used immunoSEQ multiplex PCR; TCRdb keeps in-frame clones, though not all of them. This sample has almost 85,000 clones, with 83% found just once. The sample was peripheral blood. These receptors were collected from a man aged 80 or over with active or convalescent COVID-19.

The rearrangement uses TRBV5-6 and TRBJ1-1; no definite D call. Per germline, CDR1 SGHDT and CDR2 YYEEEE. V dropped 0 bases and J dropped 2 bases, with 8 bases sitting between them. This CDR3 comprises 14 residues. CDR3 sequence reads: CASSLGQANTEAFF. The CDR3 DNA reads TGTGCCAGCAGCTTGGGGCAGGCTAACACTGAAGCTTTCTTT.

The CDR3 coding sequence is TGTGCCAGCAGCCCAAAGACAGGGGGCTTGGGCAATGAGCAGTTCTTC. Protein product: CASSPKTGGLGNEQFF. The rearrangement joins TRBV7-6 to TRBJ2-1; 10 positions match TRBD1. Trimming took 5 bases from V and 6 from J; bases not matched to a gene: 10. Germline CDR1 SGHVS, CDR2 FNYEAQ. The CDR3 has 16 amino acids.

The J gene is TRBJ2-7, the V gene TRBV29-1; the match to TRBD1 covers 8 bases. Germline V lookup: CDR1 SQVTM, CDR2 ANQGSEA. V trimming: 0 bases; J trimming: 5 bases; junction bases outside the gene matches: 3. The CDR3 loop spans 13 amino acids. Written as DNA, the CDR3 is TGCAGCGTTGAAGATGGACAGGGAAACGAGCAGTACTTC. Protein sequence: CSVEDGQGNEQYF.

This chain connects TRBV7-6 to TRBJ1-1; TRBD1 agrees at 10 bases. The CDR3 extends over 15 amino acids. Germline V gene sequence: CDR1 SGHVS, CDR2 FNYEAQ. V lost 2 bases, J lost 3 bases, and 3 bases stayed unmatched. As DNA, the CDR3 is TGTGCCAGCAGCTTATGGACAGGGGGGGACACTGAAGCTTTCTTT. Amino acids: CASSLWTGGDTEAFF.

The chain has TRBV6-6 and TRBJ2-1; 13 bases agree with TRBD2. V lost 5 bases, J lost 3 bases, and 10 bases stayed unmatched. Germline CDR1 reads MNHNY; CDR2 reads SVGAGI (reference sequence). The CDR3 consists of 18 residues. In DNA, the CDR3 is TGTGCCAGCAGTCAGGACGGGACTAGCGGGGCCCGCTACAATGAGCAGTTCTTC. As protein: CASSQDGTSGARYNEQFF.

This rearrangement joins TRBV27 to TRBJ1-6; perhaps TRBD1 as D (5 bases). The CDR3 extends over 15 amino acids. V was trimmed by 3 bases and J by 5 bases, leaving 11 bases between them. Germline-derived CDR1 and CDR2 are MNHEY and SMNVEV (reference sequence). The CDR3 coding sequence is TGTGCCAGCAGTTTCTGGGCAGGGCATAATTCACCCCTCCACTTT. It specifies CASSFWAGHNSPLHF.

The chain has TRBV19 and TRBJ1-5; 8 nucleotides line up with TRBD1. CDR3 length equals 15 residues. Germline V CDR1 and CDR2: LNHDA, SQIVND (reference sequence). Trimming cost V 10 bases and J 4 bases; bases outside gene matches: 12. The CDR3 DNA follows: TGTGCCACGGGGTTGAGGACAGGGCCGAATCAGCCCCAGCATTTT. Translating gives CATGLRTGPNQPQHF.

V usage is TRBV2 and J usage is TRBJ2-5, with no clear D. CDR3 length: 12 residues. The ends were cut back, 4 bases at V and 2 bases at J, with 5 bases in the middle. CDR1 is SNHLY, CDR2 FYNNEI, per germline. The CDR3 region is CASSVLQETQYF. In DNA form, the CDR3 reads TGTGCCAGCAGTGTCCTTCAAGAGACCCAGTACTTC.

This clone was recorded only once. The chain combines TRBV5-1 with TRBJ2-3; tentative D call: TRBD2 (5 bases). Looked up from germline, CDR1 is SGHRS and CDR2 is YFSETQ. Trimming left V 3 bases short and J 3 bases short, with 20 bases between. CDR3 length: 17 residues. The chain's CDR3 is CASSSGLASIRTDTQYF. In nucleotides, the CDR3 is TGCGCCAGCAGCTCCGGACTGGCATCCATAAGGACAGATACGCAGTATTTT.

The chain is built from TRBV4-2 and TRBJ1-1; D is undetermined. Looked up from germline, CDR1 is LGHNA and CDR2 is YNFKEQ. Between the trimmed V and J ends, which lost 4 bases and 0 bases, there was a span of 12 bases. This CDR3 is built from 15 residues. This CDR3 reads CASSPPRRMNTEAFF. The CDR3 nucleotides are TGTGCCAGCAGCCCCCCCCGCAGAATGAACACTGAAGCTTTCTTT.

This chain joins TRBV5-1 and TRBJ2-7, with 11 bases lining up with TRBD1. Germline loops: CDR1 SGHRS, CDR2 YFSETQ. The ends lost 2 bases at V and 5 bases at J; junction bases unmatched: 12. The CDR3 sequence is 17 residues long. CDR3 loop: CASSLRTGGARIDEQYF. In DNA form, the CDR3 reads TGCGCCAGCAGCTTAAGGACAGGGGGCGCAAGGATCGACGAGCAGTACTTC.

In DNA, the CDR3 is TGTGCCAGCAGCCAAGATTCAGCGTACCAAGAGACCCAGTACTTC. Its translation: CASSQDSAYQETQYF. The chain carries TRBV3-1 (or the pseudogene TRBV3-2) and TRBJ2-5, with D uncertain. Between the trimmed V and J ends, which lost 0 bases and 0 bases, there was a span of 8 bases. CDR1 LGHDT and CDR2 YNNKEL come from the germline V gene (reference sequence). The CDR3 covers 15 residues.

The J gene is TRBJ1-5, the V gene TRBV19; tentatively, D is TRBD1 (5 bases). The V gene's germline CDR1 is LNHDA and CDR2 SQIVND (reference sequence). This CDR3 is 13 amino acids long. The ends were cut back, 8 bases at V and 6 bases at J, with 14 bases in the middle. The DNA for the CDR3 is TGTGCCAGTGAGGTAGCGGGGGGTCAGCCCCAGCATTTT. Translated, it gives CASEVAGGQPQHF.

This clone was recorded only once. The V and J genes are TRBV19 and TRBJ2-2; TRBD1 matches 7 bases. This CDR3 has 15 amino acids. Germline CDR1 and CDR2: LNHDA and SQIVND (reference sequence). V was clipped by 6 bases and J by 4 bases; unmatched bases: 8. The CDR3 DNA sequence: TGTGCCAGTAGGGCAAGGGGGCGCGCCACCGGGGAGCTGTTTTTT. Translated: CASRARGRATGELFF.

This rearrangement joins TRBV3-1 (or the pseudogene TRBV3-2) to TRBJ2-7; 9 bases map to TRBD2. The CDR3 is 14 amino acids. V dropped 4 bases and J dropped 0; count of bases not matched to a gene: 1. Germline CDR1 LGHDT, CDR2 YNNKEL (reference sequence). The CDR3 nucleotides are TGTGCCAGCAGCCGACTAGCGGACTCCTACGAGCAGTACTTC. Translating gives CASSRLADSYEQYF.

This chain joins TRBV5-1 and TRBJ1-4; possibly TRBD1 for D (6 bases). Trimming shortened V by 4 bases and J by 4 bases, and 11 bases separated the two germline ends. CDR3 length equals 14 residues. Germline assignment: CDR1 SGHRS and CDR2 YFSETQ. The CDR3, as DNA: TGCGCCAGCAGCGAACAGGGTTATAATGAAAAACTGTTTTTT. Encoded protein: CASSEQGYNEKLFF.

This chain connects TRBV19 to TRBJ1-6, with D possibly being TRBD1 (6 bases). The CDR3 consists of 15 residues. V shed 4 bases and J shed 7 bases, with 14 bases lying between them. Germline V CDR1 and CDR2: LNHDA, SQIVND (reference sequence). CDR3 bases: TGTGCCAGTAGTAGGCCAGGACAGTTGAATTCACCCCTCCACTTT. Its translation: CASSRPGQLNSPLHF.